This T cell receptor beta chain is drawn from a study of CD8 T cells in Susac syndrome. Study conclusions and caveats: The study conceded that relatively few individuals underwent its TCR sequencing and HLA analysis.

Relapsing-remitting disease, either stable or active, was present in the treatment-naive patients who were the multiple sclerosis controls. TEMRA cells were enriched by FACS, while CD8+ and CD4+ T cells were obtained through a negative isolation that was performed magnetically. As for this clonotype: Antigen specificity is unknown.

Random hexamers were used to reverse transcribe the RNA input (about 0.5 to 1 ug). The method of amplification for TCR beta CDR3 was immunoSEQ multiplex PCR, covering 54 Vbeta and 13 Jbeta. Via MiXCR, TCRdb re-called the immunoSEQ multiplex PCR reads, giving one row per CDR3 protein. The sample holds around 140,000 distinct CDR3 sequences, 75% to 90% seen once. Germline values: CDR1 SGHAT, CDR2 FQNNGV. V was pared by 5 bases and J by 3 bases, with 15 bases of the junction left unmatched. The CDR3 extends over 17 amino acids. The gene calls are TRBV11-2 and TRBJ2-7; 8 bases are a match to TRBD1. The sequence derives from a human donor with multiple sclerosis. The sequencing input was CD8+ T cells from PBMCs. CDR3 in DNA: TGTGCCAGCAGCCCAACCGTAGACAGGGGCACCATCTACGAGCAGTACTTC. Encoded protein: CASSPTVDRGTIYEQYF.